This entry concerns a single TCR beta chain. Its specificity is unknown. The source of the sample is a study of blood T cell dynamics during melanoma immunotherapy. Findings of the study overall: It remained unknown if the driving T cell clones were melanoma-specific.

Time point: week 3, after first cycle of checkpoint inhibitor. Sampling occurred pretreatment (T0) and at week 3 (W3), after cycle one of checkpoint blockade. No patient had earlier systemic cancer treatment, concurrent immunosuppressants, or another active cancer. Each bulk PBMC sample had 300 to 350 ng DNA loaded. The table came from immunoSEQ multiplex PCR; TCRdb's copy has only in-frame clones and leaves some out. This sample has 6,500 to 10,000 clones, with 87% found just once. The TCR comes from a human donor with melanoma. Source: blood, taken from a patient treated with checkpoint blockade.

CDR3: CASSPDRGSHNEQFF. The CDR3 DNA follows: TGCGCCAGCAGCCCAGACAGGGGAAGTCACAATGAGCAGTTCTTC. This chain links TRBV5-1 with TRBJ2-1; 8 bases are shared with TRBD1. The germline gives CDR1 SGHRS, CDR2 YFSETQ. Trimming at V came to 4 bases and at J to 5 bases, leaving 8 bases not matched to a gene. This CDR3 contains 15 residues. Filled out from reference TRBV5-1 and TRBJ2-1, the complete variable domain reads KAGVTQTPRYLIKTRGQQVTLSCSPISGHRSVSWYQQTPGQGLQFLFEYFSETQRNKGNFPGRFSGRQFSNSRSEMNVSTLELGDSALYLCASSPDRGSHNEQFFGPGTRLTVL.